What follows is one TCR beta chain and its context. Its binding antigen is unknown. The sample holds no much larger clone one base away, and base qualities are not on file. Following the manufacturer's recommendations, the immunoSEQ kit was used to generate TCR beta libraries from genomic DNA. To prepare libraries, a first multiplex PCR with proprietary primers was run, followed by a second PCR that added unique barcodes, and a bead cleanup was done after each round. Each sample batch included a kit-provided positive control reaction and a negative control reaction. The final libraries were assessed on an Agilent 4200 TapeStation D1000 ScreenTape, pooled by volume, and quantified by qPCR. Sequencing was performed on an Illumina NextSeq500 using a MidOutput 150-cycle cartridge, with 156 Read1 cycles, 15 Index1 cycles, and the kit custom primers. The pooled library was loaded at around 0.93 pM with around 22% PhiX control spiked in. On the study's bioinformatics: Vendor-processed data were analyzed in R, and a clonotype was defined as all T cells sharing the same CDR3 nucleotide sequence. For clone abundance analyses, frequencies were normalized to the 10,000 most abundant clones per sample. Public T cell clones, averaging fewer than five per sample, were removed before analysis. Tumor-enriched and baseline blood-enriched clonotypes were defined by at least a 32-fold difference in abundance between compartments. A beta-binomial differential abundance model was used to identify clonotypes that expanded or contracted between blood time points. Tumor-blood repertoire similarity was measured with the Baroni-Urbani and Buser coefficient, and groups were compared using two-tailed Wilcoxon tests in R. TCRdb re-hosts the immuneACCESS table, in-frame sequences only. Its copies lack some clones; in the studies checked, an unresolved V gene accounts for under half of them, and the cause for the rest is not known. The V and J calls and clone size were taken over from that table, and D and trimming were inferred from the DNA. The sample table holds 95,000 to 150,000 clones, of which around 80% were seen once. Around 6.1% of the sample is held by the ten biggest clonotypes.

The sample's time point label is to be understood as: blood 2 weeks post-SBRT. Reading the label with the study, this specimen's treatment or condition is: 15 Gy SBRT to primary tumor, nephrectomy 4 weeks later. Serial peripheral blood from radiation-treated patients was sampled at baseline, 2 weeks and 4 weeks after SBRT to track tumor-enriched clonotypes. All patients had renal cell carcinoma with clear cell pathology. Genomic DNA for TCR sequencing was prepared using the QIAamp DNA Blood Mini Kit (Qiagen). Samples were included in the analyses only if all quality control checks were passed. These data come from a study of radiation and T cells in renal cell carcinoma (dated by TCRdb to 2020 to 2022). In the study overall: The samples were drawn from a clinical trial, where primary renal cell carcinomas were treated with 15 Gy of stereotactic body radiation therapy and then removed by nephrectomy 4 weeks afterward. TCR beta sequencing covered 50 to 55 samples in total, comprising around 26 tumors and about 27 peripheral blood samples. In the approximately 58 samples combined, several million unique CDR3 nucleotide sequences were found, encoding roughly 2,500,000 unique CDR3 amino acid sequences.

Trimming costs V 5 bases and J 8 bases, and their ends lie 8 bases apart. The CDR3 spans 11 residues, from the cysteine through the phenylalanine. Left in the record is the CDR3 DNA by itself, 33 bases read in frame from the first base. The germline V gene sets CDR1 to SGHRS and CDR2 to YFSETQ. Study-wide conclusions, independent of this receptor: Blood repertoire dynamics were not followed beyond 4 weeks after treatment. Because pretreatment tumor biopsies were not available, the study could not determine whether clonotypes were already present within the tumor at baseline. With a single-armed trial design, the study had no way to address how radiation dose or scheduling affects the TCR repertoire. An increase in top tumor clonotypes in blood was observed from baseline to 2 weeks post-radiation, followed by contraction by 4 weeks, which was taken to suggest transient expansion of tumor-resident clones.

This TCR came from a man aged 45 to 65 with renal cell carcinoma. This receptor chain uses TRBV5-1 and TRBJ2-1, with the D gene too uncertain to name. The material was blood, obtained from a patient whose treatment included radiotherapy and nephrectomy. CDR3 loop: CASRFLDEQFF. The sequenced DNA: TGCGCCAGCAGGTTTCTCGATGAGCAGTTCTTC.